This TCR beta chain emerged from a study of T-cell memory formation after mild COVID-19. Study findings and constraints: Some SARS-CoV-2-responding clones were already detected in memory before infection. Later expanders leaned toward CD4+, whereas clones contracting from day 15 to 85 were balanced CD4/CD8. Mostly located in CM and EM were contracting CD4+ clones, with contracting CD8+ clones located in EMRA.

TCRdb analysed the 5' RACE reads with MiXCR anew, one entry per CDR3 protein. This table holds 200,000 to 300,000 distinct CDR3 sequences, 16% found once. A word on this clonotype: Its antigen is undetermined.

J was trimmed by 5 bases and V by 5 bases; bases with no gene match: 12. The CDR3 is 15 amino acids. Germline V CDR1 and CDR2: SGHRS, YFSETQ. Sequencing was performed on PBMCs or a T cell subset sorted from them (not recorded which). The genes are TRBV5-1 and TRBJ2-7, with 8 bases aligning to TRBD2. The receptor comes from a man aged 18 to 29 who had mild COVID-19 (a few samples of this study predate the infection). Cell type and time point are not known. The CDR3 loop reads CASSVGAGGRDEQYF. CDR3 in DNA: TGCGCCAGCAGTGTCGGTGCGGGGGGCCGGGACGAGCAGTACTTC.